These 20 T cell receptor beta chains share one sample of origin, sequenced in a study of blood T cells in healthy people across ages. A sample-barcoded 5' primer and a J-beta primer mix were used in a second PCR of roughly 7 to 11 cycles. One entry per CDR3 protein, called by TCRdb with MiXCR from the 5' RACE reads. The sample contains 1,500,000 or so distinct CDR3 sequences, 35% to 45% of which appear only once. Sequencing input: blood. The receptors come from a woman aged 18-29 years in good health.

A few counts support this clonotype. V is TRBV4-1 and J is TRBJ1-2; the match to TRBD1 covers 8 bases. V lost 0 bases, J lost 4 bases, and 13 bases stayed unmatched. The CDR3 extends over 18 amino acids. Germline V gene lookup returns CDR1 MGHRA and CDR2 YSYEKL. The DNA of the CDR3 is TGCGCCAGCAGCCAAGAGGCCAGGACAGGGATCCTTGTCTATGGCTACACCTTC. Encoded protein: CASSQEARTGILVYGYTF.

Concerning this clonotype: A read error may be the cause here, since a much bigger clone is one base away. This chain uses TRBV7-3 with TRBJ2-1; TRBD2 matches at 7 bases. CDR1 SGHTA and CDR2 FQGTGA come from the germline V gene. CDR3 length: 14 amino acids. This chain's CDR3 is CASSFSGGYDEQFF. DNA of the CDR3: TGTGCCAGCAGCTTTTCGGGAGGCTACGATGAGCAGTTCTTC.

This clonotype was detected only a few times. V usage is TRBV5-6 and J usage is TRBJ2-7; a possible D gene is TRBD2 (5 bases). The germline V and J ends were trimmed by 1 base and 2 bases, with 16 bases remaining between them. There are 16 residues in the CDR3. Germline V gives CDR1 SGHDT, CDR2 YYEEEE. CDR3 loop: CASSLRTAAVTYEQYF. DNA of the CDR3: TGTGCCAGCAGCTTGAGAACAGCGGCAGTAACCTACGAGCAGTACTTC.

This clonotype was counted ten times or more. V usage is TRBV24-1 and J usage is TRBJ2-1, with 10 bases matching TRBD2. CDR1 is KGHDR and CDR2 is SFDVKD in the germline V gene. V lost 3 bases, J lost 4 bases, and 5 bases stayed unmatched. The CDR3 loop spans 16 amino acids. In DNA, the CDR3 is TGTGCCACCAGTGATCCTAGCGGGAGCACATACAATGAGCAGTTCTTC. Its protein is CATSDPSGSTYNEQFF.

The chain joins TRBV24-1 to TRBJ2-2; D call uncertain. V was pared by 4 bases and J by 5 bases, with 7 bases between. The germline gives CDR1 KGHDR, CDR2 SFDVKD. The CDR3 runs to 13 residues. CDR3 in DNA: TGTGCCACCAGTGAAGGGTTTACCGGGGAGCTGTTTTTT. This sequence encodes CATSEGFTGELFF.

This clonotype turned up a few times. This sequence joins TRBV20-1 and TRBJ1-2; a weak D match, TRBD1 (5 bases). This CDR3 has 13 residues. The V end was cut by 7 bases, the J end by 4 bases, with 16 bases between. Germline V gene lookup returns CDR1 DFQATT and CDR2 SNEGSKA (reference sequence). The CDR3 sequence is CSVVATGVYGYTF. In nucleotides, the CDR3 is TGCAGTGTTGTAGCCACGGGGGTCTATGGCTACACCTTC.

V and J are TRBV27 and TRBJ2-7; 7 bases map to TRBD2. Germline trimming cut 5 bases from V and 5 bases from J; bases unmatched to any gene: 12. This CDR3 has 15 amino acids. Per germline, CDR1 MNHEY and CDR2 SMNVEV (reference sequence). CDR3 in amino acids: CASSPLGEGRDEQYF. The CDR3 DNA reads as TGTGCCAGCAGTCCCCTTGGGGAGGGCCGGGACGAGCAGTACTTC.

This clonotype was seen only a few times. The rearrangement links TRBV11-1 to TRBJ2-1; 11 nucleotides align to TRBD2. V shed 4 bases and J 3 bases; nucleotides not matched to a gene: 8. Germline CDR1 is SGHAT and CDR2 is FQDESV (reference sequence). This CDR3 spans 17 amino acids. CDR3 sequence (DNA): TGTGCCAGCAGCTCTGCTACTAGCGGGAGTCTCTACAATGAGCAGTTCTTC. It yields the protein CASSSATSGSLYNEQFF. Filled out from reference TRBV11-1 and TRBJ2-1, the complete variable domain reads EAEVAQSPRYKITEKSQAVAFWCDPISGHATLYWYRQILGQGPELLVQFQDESVVDDSQLPKDRFSAERLKGVDSTLKIQPAELGDSAMYLCASSSATSGSLYNEQFFGPGTRLTVL.

This clonotype was seen more than once but under ten times. The V gene is TRBV27, the J gene TRBJ2-7; 8 nucleotides agree with TRBD2. This CDR3 has 16 residues. Trimming took 5 bases from V and 0 from J; bases not matched to a gene: 9. Germline V gene sequence: CDR1 MNHEY, CDR2 SMNVEV (reference sequence). CDR3 sequence reads: CASSEDSGISSYEQYF. The CDR3 DNA sequence: TGTGCCAGCAGTGAGGATAGCGGGATCAGCTCCTACGAGCAGTACTTC.

In its sample, this clonotype was seen a few times. CDR3 sequence reads: CASSPSAGGSHEQYF. Here the CDR3 DNA reads TGTGCCAGCAGTCCGTCAGCGGGAGGGAGCCACGAGCAGTACTTC. The gene calls are TRBV12-3 or TRBV12-4 and TRBJ2-5, with TRBD2 matching over 10 bases. Gene TRBJ2-7 matches the end of the DNA better, so the J call may be wrong. This CDR3 contains 15 residues.

Comments on this clonotype: A read error may produce the germline difference seen at one junction end. The CDR3 nucleotides read TGCGTCAGCAGCAGCAGGACAGCCTTCGGTGGGGAGCTGTTTTTT. Amino acid sequence: CVSSSRTAFGGELFF. The chain is built from TRBV5-1 and TRBJ2-2; maybe TRBD1 (6 bases). The CDR3 is 15 residues long. The germline V gene has CDR1 SGHRS and CDR2 YFSETQ.

The chain carries TRBV6-5 and TRBJ1-2; D is ambiguous. Germline CDR1 and CDR2: MNHEY and SVGAGI. This CDR3 spans 14 amino acids. V shed 5 bases and J shed 0 bases, with 10 bases lying between them. In DNA form, the CDR3 reads TGTGCCAGCAGTCCCGGGAACCCTAACTATGGCTACACCTTC. This sequence encodes CASSPGNPNYGYTF.

Notes on this clonotype: The junction shows a germline mismatch at one end, possibly a read error. The rearrangement joins TRBV3-1 to TRBJ1-1; no definite D call. Germline CDR1 is LGHDT and CDR2 is YNNKEL (reference sequence). The CDR3 has 13 amino acids. CDR3 DNA: TGTGCCGGCAGCCAGTTGGCAGGCACTGAAGCTTTCTTT. This sequence encodes CAGSQLAGTEAFF.

Of note for this clonotype: One base away lies a much larger clone, so this may be a sequencing read error. This chain joins TRBV29-1 and TRBJ2-3, with D uncertain. In germline, CDR1 is SQVTM, CDR2 ANQGSEA. V lost 4 bases and J 2 bases, leaving 10 bases between the germline ends. The CDR3 length is 13 residues. Here the CDR3 reads CSVAWAPTDTQYF. As DNA, the CDR3 is TGCAGCGTTGCCTGGGCCCCCACAGATACGCAGTATTTT.

Only one count was recorded for this clonotype. The chain uses TRBV7-2 and TRBJ2-7, with 8 nucleotides matching TRBD2. CDR3 length: 15 amino acids. In germline, CDR1 is SGHTA, CDR2 FQGNSA. V was clipped by 1 base and J by 7 bases; unmatched bases: 9. The CDR3 DNA reads TGTGCCAGCAGCTTAGAAGTCCTAGCGGGCAATGAGCAGTACTTC. Protein product: CASSLEVLAGNEQYF. The full variable domain, with the rest looked up from reference TRBV7-2 and TRBJ2-7, is GAGVSQSPSNKVTEKGKDVELRCDPISGHTALYWYRQSLGQGLEFLIYFQGNSAPDKSGLPSDRFSAERTGGSVSTLTIQRTQQEDSAVYLCASSLEVLAGNEQYFGPGTRLTVT.

This clonotype has just one count. Mismatch with germline at one junction end may stem from a read error. The V gene is TRBV6-5, the J gene TRBJ1-2, with TRBD1 matching 7 bases. Germline CDR1 is MNHEY and CDR2 is SVGAGI. The CDR3 is 15 amino acids. The CDR3 protein is CVSRAVEGGVYGYTF. CDR3 in DNA: TGTGTCAGCAGGGCAGTCGAAGGGGGCGTCTATGGCTACACCTTC.

The gene calls are TRBV12-3 or TRBV12-4 and TRBJ1-5; 10 bases align to TRBD1. The CDR3 covers 15 residues. With 4 bases clipped from V and 3 bases from J, the junction kept 3 bases outside the gene matches. In DNA form, the CDR3 reads TGTGCCAGCAGTTGGGGACAGGGGAACAATCAGCCCCAGCATTTT. It codes for CASSWGQGNNQPQHF.

The CDR3, as DNA: TGCAGCGTTGGGCTACTAGCGGAGAACACAGATACGCAGTATTTT. Encoded protein: CSVGLLAENTDTQYF. V usage is TRBV29-1 and J usage is TRBJ2-3; 8 bases are shared with TRBD2. V was pared by 4 bases and J by 2 bases, with 8 bases of the junction left unmatched. The CDR3 consists of 15 residues. Germline V gene data show CDR1 as SQVTM and CDR2 as ANQGSEA.

Only a few counts were recorded for this clonotype. This chain joins TRBV12-3 or TRBV12-4 and TRBJ1-1; no clear D. This CDR3 spans 15 amino acids. The ends were cut back, 3 bases at V and 4 bases at J, with 15 bases in the middle. The CDR3 protein is CASSFSAVSGTEAFF. CDR3 DNA sequence: TGTGCCAGCAGTTTCTCGGCGGTTTCGGGCACTGAAGCTTTCTTT.

The V and J genes are TRBV7-6 and TRBJ1-4; D remains unclear. From germline, CDR1 is SGHVS and CDR2 FNYEAQ. V lost 2 bases to trimming and J lost 7 bases, with 11 bases between them. This CDR3 has 14 amino acids. The DNA of the CDR3 is TGTGCCAGCAGCTTACGGCAGTATGGTGAAAAACTGTTTTTT. This translates into CASSLRQYGEKLFF.